There are a few counts of the clone carrying this TCR beta chain. No antigen is known for it. Stated time point: persistent/refractory GD, antithyroid drugs over 5 years with positive TRAb. PBMC RNA was the source of the TCR library. The record originates from a study of regulatory T cells in long-lasting Graves disease. Study-wide results and caveats: Persistent-disease Graves' patients showed less TCR diversity than new cases. Analysis covered peripheral blood alone, not thyroid tissue.

Construction of the TCR beta libraries employed iRepertoire HTBI primers in conjunction with Arm-PCR of CDR3 regions. TCRdb fed the multiplex PCR reads into MiXCR, producing one record per CDR3 protein. The sample consists of some 370,000 distinct CDR3 sequences, approximately 23% of them appearing once. The sequence was collected from a middle-aged woman with Graves disease. This material consisted of peripheral blood mononuclear cells (PBMCs), taken when the disease was refractory, from a patient treated with antithyroid drugs.

The CDR3 region is CASSSGAATETQYF. The CDR3 DNA reads TGTGCCAGCAGCTCGGGGGCGGCAACGGAGACCCAGTACTTC. This sequence joins TRBV7-3 and TRBJ2-5, with D perhaps TRBD1 or TRBD2 (6 bases each). In germline, CDR1 is SGHTA, CDR2 FQGTGA. The germline V and J ends were trimmed by 4 bases and 5 bases, with 14 bases remaining between them. The CDR3 has 14 amino acids.